This is a list of T cell receptor beta chains from one sample in a study of shared clonotypes between healthy human individuals. The method was immunoSEQ multiplex PCR; TCRdb's version includes in-frame clones alone and lacks a portion of them. The sample lists around 2.5 million clones, approximately 94% occurring once. Sequenced sample: naive CD4+ T cells from PBMCs. These receptors all come from a man aged 18-30 years in good health. Some clones in this sample may be carry-over from other donors' samples. Each CDR3 is given with its conserved first and last residue. D genes are given only for firm matches. Expanded clones are given a class, and other clones once, few, many or no size at all.

V gene	D gene	CDR3 length	clone size	J gene	CDR3 DNA	CDR3 protein
TRBV6-6	NA	15	once	TRBJ1-4	TGTGCCAGCAGTTCAGTGGACAGACTTAATGAAAAACTGTTTTTT	CASSSVDRLNEKLFF
TRBV28	NA	15	NA	TRBJ1-2	TGTGCCAGCAGTTTATTTCGAGGCAAGGGGTATGGCTACACCTTC	CASSLFRGKGYGYTF
TRBV5-1	TRBD1	15	NA	TRBJ2-7	TGCGCCAGCAGCTCCCCAGGGACAGGAACCTACGAGCAGTACTTC	CASSSPGTGTYEQYF
TRBV28	TRBD2	13	NA	TRBJ2-7	TGTGCCAGCAGGGATATCCGCGGGGGGGCTTGGTACTTC	CASRDIRGGAWYF
TRBV15	TRBD2	18	NA	TRBJ2-6	TGTGCCACCAGCCCGACTAGCGGGAGGGCTTCTGGGGCCAACGTCCTGACTTTC	CATSPTSGRASGANVLTF
TRBV5-1	TRBD2	14	NA	TRBJ2-1	TGCGCCACCGGGGAGGGGAGCTCCTACAATGAGCAGTTCTTC	CATGEGSSYNEQFF
TRBV10-3	NA	15	NA	TRBJ2-1	TGTGCCATCAGTGTCTGGGAGGCCACCTACAATGAGCAGTTCTTC	CAISVWEATYNEQFF
TRBV4-2	TRBD2	17	NA	TRBJ2-2	TGTGCCAGCAGCCCCCGGACTAGCGGGAGGGGAAGCGGGGAGCTGTTTTTT	CASSPRTSGRGSGELFF
TRBV5-1	NA	14	NA	TRBJ2-7	TGCGCCAGCAGCCAAGCGACAGCCACCTACGAGCAGTACTTC	CASSQATATYEQYF
TRBV5-4	TRBD2	16	NA	TRBJ2-1	TGTGCCAGCAGTCCTCAACTAGCGGCATCTGGGAATGAGCAGTTCTTC	CASSPQLAASGNEQFF
TRBV5-1	TRBD2	15	NA	TRBJ2-2	TGCGCCAGCAGCCTGACTAGCGGGCCCCCCGGGGAGCTGTTTTTT	CASSLTSGPPGELFF
TRBV14	NA	15	NA	TRBJ2-5	TGTGCCAGCAGCCAAGAAGGCGTAGGGGCTAGGGAGCAGTACTTC	CASSQEGVGAREQYF
TRBV28	NA	17	NA	TRBJ1-5	TGTGCCAGCAGTTGGGGGATAGGGGTCCGGAGCAATCAGCCCCAGCATTTT	CASSWGIGVRSNQPQHF
TRBV10-3	TRBD2	15	NA	TRBJ2-2	TGTGCCATCGGCGGAGGAACTAGCGGCACCGGGGAGCTGTTTTTT	CAIGGGTSGTGELFF
TRBV9	TRBD2	17	NA	TRBJ2-3	TGTGCCAGCAGCCGAAATCCTAGGACTAGCGTATCAGATACGCAGTATTTT	CASSRNPRTSVSDTQYF
TRBV7-8	NA	15	NA	TRBJ2-3	TGTGCCAGCAGCTTAGTAGGTTACCCCACAGATACGCAGTATTTT	CASSLVGYPTDTQYF
TRBV18	NA	14	NA	TRBJ2-5	TGTGCCAGCTCATCAATTAACTTTCGGGAGACCCAGTACTTC	CASSSINFRETQYF
TRBV27	NA	15	NA	TRBJ1-2	TGTGCCAGCAGTGCCGACAGGCTGGCTAACTATGGCTACACCTTC	CASSADRLANYGYTF
TRBV4-3	NA	16	NA	TRBJ1-4	TGCGCCAGCAGCCAAGAGGGGACCTACGTAATCGAAAAACTGTTTTTT	CASSQEGTYVIEKLFF
TRBV5-1	TRBD1	15	NA	TRBJ2-7	TGCGCCAGCAGCTTGGGGCCAGGGGGCTCGGGCGAGCAGTACTTC	CASSLGPGGSGEQYF
TRBV7-6	NA	14	NA	TRBJ2-7	TGTGCCAGCAGCCGCGATCCAAGCTCCTACGAGCAGTACTTC	CASSRDPSSYEQYF
TRBV18	NA	13	NA	TRBJ2-7	TGTGCCAGCTCACCAGATCAAGGGGATCCCCTTTACTTC	CASSPDQGDPLYF
TRBV6-5	NA	14	NA	TRBJ2-7	TGTGCCAGCAAAAGGGCGCCCAACTCCTACGAGCAGTACTTC	CASKRAPNSYEQYF
TRBV18	NA	15	NA	TRBJ1-1	TGTGCCAGCTCCTCGGTAGCAGGGGATGCCACTGAAGCTTTCTTT	CASSSVAGDATEAFF
TRBV18	NA	13	many	TRBJ2-3	TGTGCCAGCTCACCACCGAGCACAGATACGCAGTATTTT	CASSPPSTDTQYF
TRBV5-1	TRBD1	15	NA	TRBJ2-5	TGCGCCAGCAGGCTCTCGGGACAGCTCCAAGAGACCCAGTACTTC	CASRLSGQLQETQYF
TRBV10-3	NA	17	once	TRBJ2-3	TGTGCCATCACCCCAAACACCGGGACTGGGATCACAGATACGCAGTATTTT	CAITPNTGTGITDTQYF
TRBV7-9	TRBD1	16	NA	TRBJ1-1	TGTGCCAGCAGCCCCGTCCCGGGACAGGGTTCGACTGAAGCTTTCTTT	CASSPVPGQGSTEAFF
TRBV30	NA	16	NA	TRBJ1-2	TGTGCCTGGAGTGTACTTCTGGCAGGAGGGTCTTTTGGCTACACCTTC	CAWSVLLAGGSFGYTF
TRBV30	TRBD2	12	once	TRBJ2-1	TGTGCCTGGGCGGGAGTGTCAAATGAGCAGTTCTTC	CAWAGVSNEQFF
TRBV29-1	NA	13	NA	TRBJ2-7	TGCAGCGTGCTACGACGGGGCTCCTACGAGCAGTACTTC	CSVLRRGSYEQYF
TRBV19	NA	14	NA	TRBJ1-2	TGTGCCAGTAGACTCGACAGACCTCAAGGTGGCTACACCTTC	CASRLDRPQGGYTF
TRBV7-8	TRBD1	14	NA	TRBJ2-5	TGTGCCAGCAGCTCTACAGGGGTTTCAGAGACCCAGTACTTC	CASSSTGVSETQYF
TRBV18	TRBD2	13	once	TRBJ2-7	TGTGCCAGCTCACCGGGACTAGCGAGCGAGCAGTACTTC	CASSPGLASEQYF
TRBV14	NA	12	NA	TRBJ2-7	TGTGCCAGCCTCACTCGGCCAGCAAGGCAGTACTTC	CASLTRPARQYF
TRBV5-4	NA	15	NA	TRBJ2-7	TGTGCCAGCAGCTCCTCTTTTGTGGCCTACGACGAGCAGTACTTC	CASSSSFVAYDEQYF
TRBV4-2	NA	12	few	TRBJ1-1	TGTGCCAGCAGCCAATGGAACACTGAAGCTTTCTTT	CASSQWNTEAFF
TRBV9	TRBD2	15	NA	TRBJ2-1	TGTGCCAGCACCGACCTTAGCGGGAGTGCCAATGAGCAGTTCTTC	CASTDLSGSANEQFF
TRBV5-4	TRBD2	17	NA	TRBJ2-3	TGTGCCAGCAGCTTGGGGCCTAGCGGGAGGAGCCCAGATACGCAGTATTTT	CASSLGPSGRSPDTQYF
TRBV7-9	NA	13	NA	TRBJ2-7	TGTGCCAGCAGCGTCCCGGGGCTCTACGAGCAGTACTTC	CASSVPGLYEQYF
TRBV7-9	NA	12	NA	TRBJ1-6	TGTGCCAGCAGCCGCAGGGAATCACCCCTCCACTTT	CASSRRESPLHF
TRBV29-1	NA	13	NA	TRBJ1-1	TGCAGCGTCTTACGGGGCATCAACACTGAAGCTTTCTTT	CSVLRGINTEAFF
TRBV6-6	NA	12	NA	TRBJ2-5	TGTGCCAGCAGTTACGGCGGGGAGACCCAGTACTTC	CASSYGGETQYF
TRBV2	NA	15	NA	TRBJ2-7	TGTGCCAGCAGTGTCGACCAGCCGGATACCTACGAGCAGTACTTC	CASSVDQPDTYEQYF
TRBV19	TRBD2	15	NA	TRBJ2-3	TGTGCCAGTAGCCGACTAGCGGGAGTAGCAGATACGCAGTATTTT	CASSRLAGVADTQYF
TRBV27	TRBD2	21	NA	TRBJ2-7	TGTGCCAGCCTCGGGCCACCTCTCACCAGCGGGAGGGTCAGAAGTTCCCACGAGCAGTACTTC	CASLGPPLTSGRVRSSHEQYF
TRBV30	NA	17	NA	TRBJ2-3	TGTGCCTGGAGTGTGGCTCGGAACAGGGCCTGGACAGATACGCAGTATTTT	CAWSVARNRAWTDTQYF
TRBV5-1	TRBD1	15	NA	TRBJ2-7	TGCGCCAGCAGCCCTATACCGGGACAGGGGAACGAGCAGTACTTC	CASSPIPGQGNEQYF
TRBV9	NA	14	NA	TRBJ2-7	TGTGCCAGCAGCGTAGATGTCAGCTCCTACGAGCAGTACTTC	CASSVDVSSYEQYF
TRBV6-1	NA	12	NA	TRBJ1-2	TGTGCCAGCAGTGACCACAGGGCTGGCTACACCTTC	CASSDHRAGYTF
TRBV19	NA	14	once	TRBJ2-3	TGTGCCAGTAGTATAAAGGGGCCGGCAGATACGCAGTATTTT	CASSIKGPADTQYF
TRBV11-2	NA	14	NA	TRBJ2-7	TGTGCCAGCAGCTTAGGTGGGACCCACCGCGAGCAGTACTTC	CASSLGGTHREQYF
TRBV28	NA	14	NA	TRBJ2-2	TGTGCCAGCAGTTCTGGGGGGACCACCGGGGAGCTGTTTTTT	CASSSGGTTGELFF
TRBV18	NA	18	NA	TRBJ1-2	TGTGCCAGCTCACAACGTATCAATGACAGGCGTAAGAACTATGGCTACACCTTC	CASSQRINDRRKNYGYTF
TRBV7-2	TRBD1	15	NA	TRBJ2-1	TGTGCCACTATCCAAGGTAGGGGGCCCTACAATGAGCAGTTCTTC	CATIQGRGPYNEQFF
TRBV6-5	TRBD1	15	NA	TRBJ1-1	TGTGCCAGCAGACAGGACAGGGGGTTGGTCTCTGAAGCTTTCTTT	CASRQDRGLVSEAFF
TRBV4-1	NA	20	once	TRBJ2-3	TGCGCCAGCAGCCAAGGTCAACAGGGGAGCGGGAGCAGGGGACAATGGAGGCAGTATTTT	CASSQGQQGSGSRGQWRQYF
TRBV7-2	TRBD2	17	NA	TRBJ2-7	TGTGCCAGCAGCTTAGGGACTAGCGGGAGTATCGGGTACGAGCAGTACTTC	CASSLGTSGSIGYEQYF
TRBV6-1	TRBD2	13	NA	TRBJ2-7	TGTGCCAGCAGGGGGGGGTCCCCCTACGAGCAGTACTTC	CASRGGSPYEQYF